This T cell receptor beta chain was found in a study of OX40 agonist ivuxolimab in advanced cancers. At the level of the study: Three patients, one with hepatocellular carcinoma and two with cutaneous melanoma, achieved partial responses. Study-wide findings and caveats: In the expanded peripheral T cells, antigen specificity was never determined. At 0.1-3.0 mg/kg, partial responders had clonal expansion among the lowest observed.

Using immunoSEQ multiplex PCR, the repertoire was profiled, and TCRdb retains in-frame clones only, with some absent. This table holds 70,000 or so clones, roughly 84% found once. This clone was counted between two and nine times. The antigen remains unidentified. The CDR3 is 15 residues long. The trim removed 4 bases at V and 0 bases at J, leaving 3 bases unmatched. In germline, CDR1 is SGHKS, CDR2 YYEKEE (reference sequence). The origin of this receptor is an adult with an advanced solid tumor such as melanoma, head and neck, liver or kidney cancer. The sample in question was CD4+ or CD8+ T cells sorted from blood, obtained in a trial of the OX40 agonist ivuxolimab. V is TRBV5-5 and J is TRBJ1-5; 8 bases align to TRBD1. The CDR3 spells CASSRQGLSNQPQHF. CDR3 in DNA: TGTGCCAGCAGCCGACAGGGGCTTAGCAATCAGCCCCAGCATTTT.